These 20 T cell receptor beta chains share one sample of origin, sequenced in a study of T cells expressing NK-cell markers. One entry per CDR3 protein, without DNA, is what TCRdb gives after re-calling the 5' RACE reads. The sample table sets out some 600,000 distinct CDR3 sequences. The material sequenced was blood T cells: a sorted CD56 or NKG2C T cell subset, CD4+ or CD8+ T cells, or bulk PBMC T cells (not recorded which). The receptors here all came from a man aged 18 to 30 in good health.

The chain recombines TRBV5-1 with TRBJ2-3; TCRdb reports TRBD1, a call that lacks DNA to check it against. The CDR3 has 13 amino acids. Germline V gene lookup returns CDR1 SGHRS and CDR2 YFSETQ. CDR3 protein: CASSPGNSDTQYF.

The chain joins TRBV3-1 to TRBJ1-4. Per the germline V gene, CDR1 is LGHDT and CDR2 is YNNKEL (reference sequence). The CDR3 contains 12 residues. CDR3 amino acids: CASSHSGEKLFF.

This sequence joins TRBV7-2 and TRBJ2-4; the TCRdb D gene call, TRBD1, has no DNA to confirm it. The CDR3 runs to 16 residues. Germline V gene sequence: CDR1 SGHTA, CDR2 FQGNSA. CDR3 protein: CASSFGQMGAKNIQYF.

J is TRBJ1-1 and V is TRBV27; TCRdb calls TRBD1, which cannot be checked without DNA. CDR1 is MNHEY and CDR2 is SMNVEV in the germline V gene (reference sequence). The CDR3 spans 14 residues. This CDR3 is CASRRPGMNTEAFF.

The CDR3 loop is CASSGWTGELFF. This sequence joins TRBV18 and TRBJ2-2. The germline V gene has CDR1 KGHSH and CDR2 LQKENI. The CDR3 length is 12 residues.

V gene TRBV12-5 combines with J gene TRBJ2-3. CDR3 length: 14 residues. Per germline, CDR1 LGHNT and CDR2 FRNRAP. The CDR3 sequence: CASGASLGTDTQYF. Complete variable domain (other parts from reference TRBV12-5 and TRBJ2-3): DARVTQTPRHKVTEMGQEVTMRCQPILGHNTVFWYRQTMMQGLELLAYFRNRAPLDDSGMPKDRFSAEMPDATLATLKIQPSEPRDSAVYFCASGASLGTDTQYFGPGTRLTVL.

The rearrangement uses TRBV4-1 and TRBJ2-2; TCRdb's D call, TRBD2, is unchecked because there is no DNA. Germline values: CDR1 MGHRA, CDR2 YSYEKL. There are 15 residues in the CDR3. Here the CDR3 reads CASSHPAGNTGELFF.

The chain recombines TRBV7-2 with TRBJ2-1; TCRdb lists TRBD2, though no DNA is available to test this call. From germline, CDR1 is SGHTA and CDR2 FQGNSA. CDR3 length: 17 residues. The chain's CDR3 is CASSPLASGQIGNEQFF.

The V gene is TRBV24-1, the J gene TRBJ2-3. The V gene's germline CDR1 is KGHDR and CDR2 SFDVKD. The CDR3 extends over 14 amino acids. This chain's CDR3 is CATSDRRSTDTQYF.

The V call is TRBV24-1, the J call TRBJ2-3; TCRdb's assignment of TRBD2 cannot be checked, as there is no DNA. The germline CDR1 and CDR2 sequences are KGHDR and SFDVKD. The CDR3 loop spans 18 amino acids. CDR3 protein: CATSQAEAGGPGTDTQYF.

The chain carries TRBV29-1 and TRBJ1-1; the TCRdb call, TRBD1, lacks DNA for checking. The CDR3 runs 12 residues. CDR1 SQVTM and CDR2 ANQGSEA come from the germline V gene. The CDR3 spells CSVGTGTAEAFF.

The CDR3 region is CASSSVLGWTAFTDTQYF. V usage is TRBV11-1 and J usage is TRBJ2-3; without DNA, the TCRdb call of TRBD1 cannot be checked. Germline loops: CDR1 SGHAT, CDR2 FQDESV (reference sequence). This CDR3 is built from 18 residues.

V is TRBV12-3 or TRBV12-4 and J is TRBJ2-2; TCRdb picks TRBD2, but there is no DNA to check that call. The CDR3 covers 15 residues. CDR3 protein: CASSPPGLLAGELFF.

CDR3 sequence: CSVGEQRINNEQFF. The chain employs TRBV29-1 and TRBJ2-1. The CDR3 contains 14 residues. Germline CDR1 SQVTM, CDR2 ANQGSEA.

The V call is TRBV12-3 or TRBV12-4, the J call TRBJ2-3; the TCRdb call, TRBD2, lacks DNA for checking. The CDR3 covers 17 residues. CDR3 region: CASSLYAASGDTDTQYF.

The chain has TRBV27 and TRBJ2-7; the TRBD2 assignment by TCRdb is unverifiable without DNA. In germline, CDR1 is MNHEY, CDR2 SMNVEV (reference sequence). The CDR3 runs 15 residues. The CDR3 protein is CASSALGAGVYEQYF.

This chain joins TRBV12-3 or TRBV12-4 and TRBJ2-3; TCRdb reports TRBD2, a call that lacks DNA to check it against. The CDR3 sequence is 19 residues long. The chain's CDR3 is CASSWEPGLDHSSTDTQYF.

The chain links TRBV10-2 to TRBJ1-3; there is no DNA to check the TCRdb D call of TRBD1. Germline V CDR1 and CDR2: WSHSY, SAAADI. The CDR3 is made up of 17 amino acids. CDR3 loop: CASSESKTGTSGNTIYF.

The chain is built from TRBV28 and TRBJ2-2. Germline V gives CDR1 MDHEN, CDR2 SYDVKM. CDR3 length: 12 residues. The CDR3: CASSPSTTELFF.

The chain has TRBV7-2 and TRBJ2-1; TCRdb designates TRBD1, a call that cannot be tested without DNA. Germline lookup yields CDR1 SGHTA and CDR2 FQGNSA. The CDR3 runs 17 residues. CDR3 residues: CASSFTGWGRGSSEQFF. The complete variable domain, with remaining parts taken from reference TRBV7-2 and TRBJ2-1, reads GAGVSQSPSNKVTEKGKDVELRCDPISGHTALYWYRQSLGQGLEFLIYFQGNSAPDKSGLPSDRFSAERTGGSVSTLTIQRTQQEDSAVYLCASSFTGWGRGSSEQFFGPGTRLTVL.